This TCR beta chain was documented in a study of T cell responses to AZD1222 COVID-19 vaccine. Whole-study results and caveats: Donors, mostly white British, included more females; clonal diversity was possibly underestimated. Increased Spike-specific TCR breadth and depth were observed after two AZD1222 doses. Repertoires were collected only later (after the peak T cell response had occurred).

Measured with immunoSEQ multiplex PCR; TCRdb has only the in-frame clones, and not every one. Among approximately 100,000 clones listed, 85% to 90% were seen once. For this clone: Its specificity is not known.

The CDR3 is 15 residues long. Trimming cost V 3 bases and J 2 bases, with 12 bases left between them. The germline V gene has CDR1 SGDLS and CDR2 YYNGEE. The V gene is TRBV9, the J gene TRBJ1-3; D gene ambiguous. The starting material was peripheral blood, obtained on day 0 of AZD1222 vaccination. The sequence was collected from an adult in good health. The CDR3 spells CASSGGTSPGNTIYF. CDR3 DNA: TGTGCCAGCAGCGGTGGAACCTCCCCTGGAAACACCATATATTTT.